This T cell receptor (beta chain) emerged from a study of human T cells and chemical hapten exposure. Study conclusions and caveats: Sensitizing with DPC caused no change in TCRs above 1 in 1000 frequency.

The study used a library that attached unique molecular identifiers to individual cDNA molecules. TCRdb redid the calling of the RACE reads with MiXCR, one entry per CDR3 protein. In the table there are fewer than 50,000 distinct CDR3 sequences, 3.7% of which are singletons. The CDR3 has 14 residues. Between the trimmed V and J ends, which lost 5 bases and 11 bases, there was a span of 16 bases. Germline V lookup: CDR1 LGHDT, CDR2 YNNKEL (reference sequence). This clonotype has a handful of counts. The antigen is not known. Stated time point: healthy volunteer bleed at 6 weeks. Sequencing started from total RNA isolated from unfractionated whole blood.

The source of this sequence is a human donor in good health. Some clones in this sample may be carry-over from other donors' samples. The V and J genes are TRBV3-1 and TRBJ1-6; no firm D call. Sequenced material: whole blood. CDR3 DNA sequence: TGTGCCAGCAGCTTGGCCCAGGAACGGACACCCCTCCACTTT. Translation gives CASSLAQERTPLHF.